This record concerns one TCR beta chain sequence. Trimming took 4 bases from V and 8 from J, leaving 14 bases between them. The CDR3 runs 13 residues. The germline CDR1 and CDR2 sequences are ENHRY and SYGVKD. This sample is drawn from a study of OX40 agonist ivuxolimab in advanced cancers. Using immunoSEQ multiplex PCR, the repertoire was profiled, and TCRdb retains in-frame clones only, with some absent. The sample lists some 80,000 clones, around 87% occurring once. V gene TRBV10-3 combines with J gene TRBJ1-2; no reliable D call. This clonotype was sampled from an adult with an advanced solid tumor such as melanoma, head and neck, liver or kidney cancer. This sample comprised CD4+ or CD8+ T cells sorted from blood, obtained in a trial of the OX40 agonist ivuxolimab. In DNA form, the CDR3 reads TGTGCCATCAGTGCCCCTTCTTCTTACGGCTACACCTTC. It yields the protein CAISAPSSYGYTF.